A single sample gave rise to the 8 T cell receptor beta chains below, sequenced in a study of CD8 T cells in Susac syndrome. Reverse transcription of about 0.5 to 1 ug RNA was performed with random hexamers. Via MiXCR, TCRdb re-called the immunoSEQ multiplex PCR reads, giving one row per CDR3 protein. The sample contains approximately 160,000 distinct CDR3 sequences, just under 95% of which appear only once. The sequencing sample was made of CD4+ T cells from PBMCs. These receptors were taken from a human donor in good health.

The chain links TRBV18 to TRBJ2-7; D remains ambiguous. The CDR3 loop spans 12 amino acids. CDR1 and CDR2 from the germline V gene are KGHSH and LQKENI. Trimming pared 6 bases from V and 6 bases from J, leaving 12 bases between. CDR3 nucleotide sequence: TGTGCCAGCTCCACGATAGGTGGCGAGCAGTACTTC. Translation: CASSTIGGEQYF.

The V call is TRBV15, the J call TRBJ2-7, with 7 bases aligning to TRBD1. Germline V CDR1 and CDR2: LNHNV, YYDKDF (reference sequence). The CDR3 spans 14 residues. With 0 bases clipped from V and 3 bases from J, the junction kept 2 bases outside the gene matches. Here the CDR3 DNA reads TGTGCCACCAGCAGAGATAGGGACAGCTACGAGCAGTACTTC. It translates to CATSRDRDSYEQYF.

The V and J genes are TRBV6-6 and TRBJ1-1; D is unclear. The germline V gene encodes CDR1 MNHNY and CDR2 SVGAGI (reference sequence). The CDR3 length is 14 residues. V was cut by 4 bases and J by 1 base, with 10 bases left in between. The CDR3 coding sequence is TGTGCCAGCAGTTTTCGTTCCGGGAACACTGAAGCTTTCTTT. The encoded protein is CASSFRSGNTEAFF.

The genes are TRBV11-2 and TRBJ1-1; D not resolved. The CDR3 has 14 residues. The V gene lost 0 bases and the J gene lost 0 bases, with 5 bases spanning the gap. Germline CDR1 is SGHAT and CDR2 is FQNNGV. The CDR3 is CASSLDLVNTEAFF. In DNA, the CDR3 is TGTGCCAGCAGCTTAGATCTCGTGAACACTGAAGCTTTCTTT. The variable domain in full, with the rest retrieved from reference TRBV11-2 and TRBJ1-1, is EAGVAQSPRYKIIEKRQSVAFWCNPISGHATLYWYQQILGQGPKLLIQFQNNGVVDDSQLPKDRFSAERLKGVDSTLKIQPAKLEDSAVYLCASSLDLVNTEAFFGQGTRLTVV.

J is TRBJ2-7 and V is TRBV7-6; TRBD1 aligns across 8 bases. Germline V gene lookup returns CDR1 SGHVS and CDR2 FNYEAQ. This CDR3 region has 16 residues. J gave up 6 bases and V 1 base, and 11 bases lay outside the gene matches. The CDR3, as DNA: TGTGCCAGCAGCTTAGGACAGGGGAGGTCTCTGAGCGAGCAGTACTTC. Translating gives CASSLGQGRSLSEQYF.

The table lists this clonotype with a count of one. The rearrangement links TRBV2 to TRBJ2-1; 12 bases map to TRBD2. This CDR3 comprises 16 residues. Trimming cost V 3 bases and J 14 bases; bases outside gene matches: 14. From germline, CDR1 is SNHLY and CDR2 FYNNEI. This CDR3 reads CASSDKALTSGGTKFF. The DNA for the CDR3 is TGTGCCAGCAGTGATAAGGCTCTGACTAGCGGGGGAACGAAGTTCTTC.

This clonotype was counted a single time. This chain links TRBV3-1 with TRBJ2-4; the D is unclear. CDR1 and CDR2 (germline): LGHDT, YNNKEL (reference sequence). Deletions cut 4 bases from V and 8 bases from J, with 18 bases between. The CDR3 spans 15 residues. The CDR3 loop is CASSPTLTPGHIQYF. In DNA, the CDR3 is TGTGCCAGCAGCCCGACCTTGACTCCCGGGCACATTCAGTACTTC.

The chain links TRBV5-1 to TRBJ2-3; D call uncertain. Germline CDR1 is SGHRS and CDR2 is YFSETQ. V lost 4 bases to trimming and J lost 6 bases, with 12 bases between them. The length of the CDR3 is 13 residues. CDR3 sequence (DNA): TGCGCCAGCAGCCAAAATGAGAGGGATACGCAGTATTTT. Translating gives CASSQNERDTQYF.